Presented here are 18 T cell receptor beta chains from one specimen sequenced in a study of T-cell reconstitution after alpha-beta-depleted transplantation in children. Unique molecular identifiers were incorporated during preparation of the TCRbeta library. One entry per CDR3 protein results from TCRdb running MiXCR on the PCR reads. This table holds about a million distinct CDR3 sequences, about 29% found once. Sequenced here: PBMCs, mostly from graft donor cells, sampled 360 days after TCRalphabeta/CD19-depleted stem cell transplant. The receptors come from a boy under two years old who had a stem cell transplant for SCID, so the T cells may come from the graft donor.

Written as DNA, the CDR3 is TGCAGCGCGGCCCAAGGGGGAGATGGTGGCTACACCTTC. This translates into CSAAQGGDGGYTF. V gene TRBV29-1 combines with J gene TRBJ1-2, with D possibly TRBD1 on 6 matching bases. Trimming took 7 bases from V and 7 from J, leaving 19 bases between them. Germline CDR1 is SQVTM and CDR2 is ANQGSEA. This CDR3 contains 13 residues.

The genes are TRBV7-2 and TRBJ2-7; D is perhaps TRBD2 (5 bases). Per germline, CDR1 SGHTA and CDR2 FQGNSA. V was trimmed by 0 bases and J by 9 bases, leaving 15 bases between them. CDR3 length equals 14 residues. In nucleotides, the CDR3 is TGTGCCAGCAGCTTAGCTGCGGGCGGAGAGGGGCAGTACTTC. This gives the protein CASSLAAGGEGQYF.

This clonotype was detected a few times. The V gene is TRBV6-2 or TRBV6-3, the J gene TRBJ2-1, with 8 bases matching TRBD2. This CDR3 is 16 amino acids long. Germline V CDR1 and CDR2: MNHEY, SVGEGT. V was clipped by 5 bases and J by 6 bases; unmatched bases: 12. Written as DNA, the CDR3 is TGTGCCAGCAGTCGAATCCGGGGGGCGGGGGGCAATGAGCAGTTCTTC. Encoded protein: CASSRIRGAGGNEQFF.

CDR3 in amino acids: CASSEVASPLTNYGYTF. Written as DNA, the CDR3 is TGTGCCAGCAGTGAAGTAGCTTCGCCACTTACTAACTATGGCTACACCTTC. The chain combines TRBV2 with TRBJ1-2; D call uncertain. Germline V lookup: CDR1 SNHLY, CDR2 FYNNEI. The CDR3 is 17 amino acids. V was shortened by 1 base and J by 0 bases, with 15 bases between the two germline ends.

This clonotype appeared a few times. The genes are TRBV18 and TRBJ2-1; TRBD2 is a possible D gene (7 bases). The length of the CDR3 is 17 residues. From germline, CDR1 is KGHSH and CDR2 LQKENI. V lost 6 bases and J 1 base, leaving 19 bases between the germline ends. CDR3 in DNA: TGTGCCAGCTCGCCCACACAGGGAGGGCTGTCCTACAATGAGCAGTTCTTC. Amino acids: CASSPTQGGLSYNEQFF.

This clonotype occurred a few times. This chain links TRBV7-9 with TRBJ2-2; the D gene is possibly TRBD1 (5 bases). Germline values: CDR1 SEHNR, CDR2 FQNEAQ (reference sequence). The V end lost 5 bases, the J end lost 5 bases, and 15 bases lay between the germline ends. The CDR3 is 15 residues long. The CDR3 DNA reads as TGTGCCAGCAGCCCGCGCAGGGCGGCGACCGGGGAGCTGTTTTTT. This codes for CASSPRRAATGELFF. Full variable domain (outside the CDR3, taken from reference TRBV7-9 and TRBJ2-2): DTGVSQNPRHKITKRGQNVTFRCDPISEHNRLYWYRQTLGQGPEFLTYFQNEAQLEKSRLLSDRFSAERPKGSFSTLEIQRTEQGDSAMYLCASSPRRAATGELFFGEGSRLTVL.

This clonotype was counted at least ten times. V is TRBV29-1 and J is TRBJ2-1; D is unclear. Germline V gene data show CDR1 as SQVTM and CDR2 as ANQGSEA. CDR3 size: 13 residues. Here the CDR3 DNA reads TGCAACGTCTTGGGTGTTGGGTACAATGAGCAGTTCTTC. This codes for CNVLGVGYNEQFF.

The chain links TRBV25-1 to TRBJ2-7; TRBD1 matches at 8 bases. The germline V gene has CDR1 MGHDK and CDR2 SYGVNS. V lost 4 bases, J lost 6 bases, and 11 bases stayed unmatched. The CDR3 sequence is 15 residues long. This CDR3 is CASSGSGQGSREQYF. The CDR3 DNA sequence: TGTGCCAGCAGTGGGTCAGGACAGGGATCCCGCGAGCAGTACTTC.

V and J are TRBV11-2 and TRBJ1-1, with D uncertain. This CDR3 is built from 14 residues. Trimming shortened V by 3 bases and J by 4 bases, and 12 bases separated the two germline ends. Germline-derived CDR1 and CDR2 are SGHAT and FQNNGV. CDR3 protein: CASSFASRTTEAFF. CDR3 nucleotides: TGTGCCAGCAGCTTCGCCTCGAGGACCACTGAAGCTTTCTTT.

This clonotype was counted between two and nine times. The genes are TRBV20-1 and TRBJ1-5; TRBD1 is a possible D gene (5 bases). This CDR3 has 15 amino acids. From germline, CDR1 is DFQATT and CDR2 SNEGSKA (reference sequence). V lost 5 bases and J lost 0, with 14 bases in between. CDR3 sequence: CSAPGREFSNQPQHF. The DNA for the CDR3 is TGCAGTGCTCCGGGGCGGGAATTTAGCAATCAGCCCCAGCATTTT.

A single count supports this clonotype. The chain links TRBV29-1 to TRBJ2-5, with D perhaps matching TRBD1 (6 bases). The CDR3 contains 13 residues. Germline V gives CDR1 SQVTM, CDR2 ANQGSEA. V lost 4 bases and J lost 6, with 15 bases in between. The DNA for the CDR3 is TGCAGCGTTGTATCGGACAGATGGAAGACCCAGTACTTC. Encoded protein: CSVVSDRWKTQYF.

The chain has TRBV20-1 and TRBJ1-6; D unresolved. Germline values: CDR1 DFQATT, CDR2 SNEGSKA (reference sequence). Trimming took 6 bases from V and 10 from J, leaving 16 bases between them. The CDR3 spans 13 residues. The CDR3 protein is CSAQAHKDSPLHF. The CDR3 nucleotides read TGCAGTGCCCAGGCCCATAAGGACTCACCCCTCCACTTT.

The chain joins TRBV9 to TRBJ2-3, with D hard to call. The CDR3 spans 15 residues. The germline gives CDR1 SGDLS, CDR2 YYNGEE. Trimming took off 4 bases at V and 5 bases at J, with 17 bases between the two ends. The CDR3 bases are TGTGCCAGCAGCCCACCCCCGACTGGGAAAGATACGCAGTATTTT. This codes for CASSPPPTGKDTQYF.

In its sample, this clonotype was seen a few times. V gene TRBV6-5 combines with J gene TRBJ2-7; either TRBD1 or TRBD2 may supply D (5 bases each). The V and J ends lost 2 bases and 0 bases respectively, with 11 bases between them. The CDR3 is 15 residues long. Germline V gene lookup returns CDR1 MNHEY and CDR2 SVGAGI. CDR3 region: CASSYGQGPSYEQYF. CDR3 bases: TGTGCCAGCAGTTACGGGCAGGGACCCTCCTACGAGCAGTACTTC.

This chain links TRBV20-1 with TRBJ2-7; TRBD1 agrees at 9 bases. Germline CDR1 and CDR2: DFQATT and SNEGSKA (reference sequence). The junction had 7 bases not matched to a gene; V was cut back by 5 bases and J by 2 bases. The CDR3 length is 14 residues. The CDR3 spells CSAPGTGLPYEQYF. The CDR3 DNA reads TGCAGTGCTCCCGGGACAGGGCTTCCCTACGAGCAGTACTTC.

There are a few counts of this clonotype. The chain is built from TRBV12-3 or TRBV12-4 and TRBJ2-1; the match to TRBD2 covers 8 bases. V was clipped by 10 bases and J by 3 bases; unmatched bases: 5. This CDR3 has 13 residues. Here the CDR3 reads CATTTSGYNEQFF. The CDR3 DNA follows: TGTGCCACCACTACTAGCGGCTACAATGAGCAGTTCTTC.

This clonotype was seen a few times. The rearrangement links TRBV3-1 to TRBJ2-7; 8 bases align to TRBD1. The CDR3 has 14 residues. Trimming at V came to 0 bases and at J to 6 bases, leaving 4 bases not matched to a gene. Germline V gives CDR1 LGHDT, CDR2 YNNKEL (reference sequence). As DNA, the CDR3 is TGTGCCAGCAGCCAAGACGCAGGGGGCGTCGAGCAGTACTTC. It yields the protein CASSQDAGGVEQYF.

V and J are TRBV20-1 and TRBJ2-5, with a possible D match to TRBD1 (6 bases). Germline V gives CDR1 DFQATT, CDR2 SNEGSKA (reference sequence). The CDR3 extends over 16 amino acids. V shed 5 bases and J shed 4 bases, with 23 bases lying between them. CDR3 coding DNA: TGCAGTGCTCCAAACCGGGACACCGGACTGGGAGAGACCCAGTACTTC. This sequence encodes CSAPNRDTGLGETQYF.